This T cell receptor beta chain was profiled in a study of response to subunit inactivated influenza vaccine. General observations from the study: Authors proposed each seasonal influenza vaccination draws in few new T cells.

This clonotype came up once. The antigen remains unidentified. Each CDR3 protein is one row after TCRdb ran MiXCR on the RT-PCR reads. The sample lists some 640,000 distinct CDR3 sequences; roughly 13% were seen once. This clonotype was sampled from a man in his forties or fifties who received an inactivated influenza vaccine. Sequenced material: PBMCs from blood, taken around two weeks before vaccination.

CDR3 coding DNA: TGTGCCATGGGCCTTGGGCCCGCCGCCGCGAACACCGGGGAGCTGTTTTTT. Protein sequence: CAMGLGPAAANTGELFF. The chain employs TRBV7-9 and TRBJ2-2; D unclear. The CDR3 length is 17 residues. V was pared by 10 bases and J by 0 bases, with 21 bases between. Germline CDR1 and CDR2: SEHNR and FQNEAQ (reference sequence).